This entry describes one TCR beta chain. No antigen is known for it. This sample includes further DNA sequences coding for the same CDR3. CDR1 GTSNPN and CDR2 SVGIG come from the germline V gene (reference sequence). With 0 bases removed from V and 2 bases from J, the gap between germline ends came to 7 bases. There are 13 residues in the CDR3. The data were obtained in a study of T cell responses to AZD1222 COVID-19 vaccine. Regarding the study as a whole: Seropositive AZD1222 recipients at baseline numbered only five or six. White British donors predominated, females outnumbered males, and clonal diversity was possibly underestimated. Regions 160-218 and 743-854 held dominance among vaccine-associated CD4 TCRs, which spanned spike. Unmutated regions of variants are reportedly targeted by nearly half of spike-specific TCRs.

The table came from immunoSEQ multiplex PCR; TCRdb's copy has only in-frame clones and leaves some out. The table has 100,000 to 130,000 clones, roughly nine tenths seen once. The chain links TRBV30 to TRBJ2-5; no reliable D call. The sequences come from peripheral blood, collected on day 0 of MenACWY control vaccination. This receptor was obtained from an adult in good health. The CDR3 sequence: CAWSVRRQETQYF. The DNA of the CDR3 is TGTGCCTGGAGTGTACGTCGTCAAGAGACCCAGTACTTC.